This T cell receptor (beta chain) was observed in a study of siplizumab effects on memory and regulatory T cells. V dropped 7 bases and J dropped 4 bases, with 16 bases sitting between them. The CDR3 is made up of 14 amino acids. Germline V gene data show CDR1 as MNHEY and CDR2 as SVGAGI. The method was immunoSEQ multiplex PCR; TCRdb's version includes in-frame clones alone and lacks a portion of them. The table shows approximately 94,000 clones, with around 90% occurring only once. The sequenced sample was CD4+ T cells sorted from blood. This chain connects TRBV6-5 to TRBJ1-2, with D unresolved. The receptor was derived from a human donor in good health. Written as DNA, the CDR3 is TGTGCCAGCACCAAAGGGCTTACCAGCTATGGCTACACCTTC. Amino acids: CASTKGLTSYGYTF.